This T cell receptor beta chain stems from a study of shared clonotypes between healthy human individuals (dated by TCRdb to between 2020 and 2021). Some background on the complete study: The cohort comprised a couple of women and a few men aged 18 to 49 years. Blood TCR repertoires of roughly five healthy adults were deeply sequenced to estimate repertoire size and the extent of clonotype sharing between individuals. Different laboratories and diverse techniques were used to prepare libraries and sequence TCR repertoires, to increase sequencing depth and limit assay-specific biases. Per donor, leukapheresis produced somewhere between about 0.85 and 9.5 billion PBMCs. For each donor, CD4 naive and CD4 memory were each given three plates, CD8 naive was given two plates, and CD8 memory was given one plate.

Worth noting for this clone: Its cognate antigen has yet to be identified. Base qualities are missing; no much larger clone stands one base away. This specimen includes other DNA sequences encoding the same CDR3.

What the work shows at the level of the full study, not this receptor alone: Even with the large sequencing depth, rarefaction of the sorted-subset datasets indicated that sequencing was incomplete. Sharing across several donors was observed for 4.5% to 6.5% of naive CD4, about 4% of naive CD8, roughly 2.3% of memory CD4, and about 0.4% of memory CD8 clonotypes. Sampling was limited to blood, and TCR repertoires in tissue likely differ from TCR repertoires in blood. Larger estimated clonotype richness was generally found for naive subsets than for memory subsets. Based on pairwise subsampling, the degree of clonotype sharing among donors was expected to be affected by sequencing depth. Because the study included a small number of donors, the genetic and exposure-history diversity represented was limited. Compared with non-shared clonotypes, the clonotypes found in all four sorted-subset donors had higher generation probabilities.

Healthy HIV-negative adults with no recently reported acute infections or vaccinations were included as donors. Only Caucasian adults living in Nashville, Tennessee, USA were represented among the donors. Magnetic negative selection was used to enrich CD4+ T cells, after which naive cells were positively selected on CD45RA and the negative fraction became the memory subset. Blood was collected by leukapheresis, and PBMCs were isolated by Ficoll-Histopaque density gradient centrifugation and then cryopreserved in liquid nitrogen vapor phase. Analytical flow cytometry was used to check the purity and quantity of each magnetically sorted T cell population. From each sorted fraction, genomic DNA was isolated and quantified by UV absorbance on a Nanodrop 2000c. Using the deep immunoSEQ assay, multiplex PCR amplified TCR CDR3 regions from genomic DNA. Extracted genomic DNA from each cell subset was distributed evenly across all wells of several immunoSEQ 96-well plates, and each plate was treated as a replicate. Each replicate PCR for sorted subsets received approximately 200 ng genomic DNA, equal to tens of thousands of T cell genomes. Purified libraries were quantified with a Qubit 3.0 fluorometer, sized on a Bioanalyzer 2100, and re-quantified with the KAPA Library Quantification kit. Every immunoSEQ 96-well plate was sequenced on a separate single-read 150-cycle Illumina NextSeq 550 flow cell. Per the authors' processing: Because the immunoSEQ output held only junctional sequences and lacked quality scores, the filtering could not match the filtering applied to full-length reads. To assign V/J genes and CDR3, sequences were annotated using PyIR, a Python wrapper for IgBLAST v1.9, with IMGT germline references. Reads with weak V/J assignments (E-value above 1e-6), missing CDR3, stop codons, out-of-frame junctions, or ambiguous translated residues were removed. V3J clonotypes were defined by identical inferred V gene, J gene, and CDR3 amino acid sequence. The percentage overlap between two repertoires was calculated by dividing the number of shared unique clonotypes by the size of the smaller repertoire. RTK rarefaction, the Chao1 estimator, and Recon v2.1 estimates of unobserved clonotypes were used to assess repertoire richness. Generation probabilities for all TCRbeta clonotypes obtained by the gDNA method from a handful of donors were computed using OLGA. This is the immuneACCESS table as TCRdb keeps it, with only in-frame sequences that have V and J called. A part of the clones is gone; compared with another copy, unresolved V genes explain less than half, and the rest is unexplained. V and J calls and clone size follow that table, whereas D and trimming were derived from the DNA. The table for this sample lists millions of clones; 85% to 95% of them were counted only once. In total, the top ten clones hold roughly 0.13% of the sample.

The specimen sequenced was naive CD4+ T cells sorted from blood. Interpreted using the paper, the cell subset or site label stands for: CD45RA+ positively selected. The source of this sequence is a man aged 18 to 30 in good health.

The DNA reads as follows: TGTGCCAGCTCACCACTAGGACAGGGAGGGAACACTGAAGCTTTCTTT. This sequence encodes CASSPLGQGGNTEAFF. In this chain, TRBV18 is recombined with TRBJ1-1; 8 central nucleotides agree with TRBD1. V and J are trimmed by 1 base and 1 base, and the gene matches miss 5 bases of the junction. Counted from cysteine to phenylalanine, this CDR3 has 16 amino acids. Left in the record is the CDR3 DNA by itself, 48 bases read in frame from the first base. The germline V gene sets CDR1 to KGHSH and CDR2 to LQKENI.